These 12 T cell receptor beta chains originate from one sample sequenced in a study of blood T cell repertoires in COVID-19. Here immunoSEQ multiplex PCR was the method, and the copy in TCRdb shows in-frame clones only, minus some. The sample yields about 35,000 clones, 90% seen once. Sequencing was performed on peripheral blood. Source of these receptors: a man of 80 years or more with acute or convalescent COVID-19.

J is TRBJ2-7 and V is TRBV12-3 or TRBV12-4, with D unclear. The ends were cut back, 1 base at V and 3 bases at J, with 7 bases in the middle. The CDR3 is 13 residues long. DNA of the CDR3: TGTGCCAGCAGTTTAGGCGGTGGCTACGAGCAGTACTTC. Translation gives CASSLGGGYEQYF.

The CDR3 nucleotides are TGCGCCAGCAGCTTGGTATCGGGTGAGAACACCGGGGAGCTGTTTTTT. The encoded protein is CASSLVSGENTGELFF. The V call is TRBV5-1, the J call TRBJ2-2; D call uncertain. Trimming pared 0 bases from V and 1 base from J, leaving 10 bases between. This CDR3 has 16 amino acids. Germline V gene sequence: CDR1 SGHRS, CDR2 YFSETQ.

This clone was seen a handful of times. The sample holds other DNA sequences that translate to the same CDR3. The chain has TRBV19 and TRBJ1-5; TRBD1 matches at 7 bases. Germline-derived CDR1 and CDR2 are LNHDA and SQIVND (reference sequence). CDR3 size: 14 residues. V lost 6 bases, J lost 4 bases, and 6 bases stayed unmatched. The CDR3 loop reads CASSTLQGNQPQHF. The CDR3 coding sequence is TGTGCCAGTAGCACCTTACAGGGGAATCAGCCCCAGCATTTT.

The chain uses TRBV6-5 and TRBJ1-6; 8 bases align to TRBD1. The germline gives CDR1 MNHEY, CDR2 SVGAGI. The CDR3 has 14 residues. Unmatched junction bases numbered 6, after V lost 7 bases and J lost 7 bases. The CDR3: CASNTRTGNSPLHF. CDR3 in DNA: TGTGCCAGCAACACAAGGACAGGGAATTCACCCCTCCACTTT.

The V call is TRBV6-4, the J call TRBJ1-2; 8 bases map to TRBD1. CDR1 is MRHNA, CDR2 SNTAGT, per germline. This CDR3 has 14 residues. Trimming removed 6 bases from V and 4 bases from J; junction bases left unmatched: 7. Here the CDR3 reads CASSPGQGRYGYTF. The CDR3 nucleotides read TGTGCCAGCAGCCCCGGACAGGGCCGCTATGGCTACACCTTC.

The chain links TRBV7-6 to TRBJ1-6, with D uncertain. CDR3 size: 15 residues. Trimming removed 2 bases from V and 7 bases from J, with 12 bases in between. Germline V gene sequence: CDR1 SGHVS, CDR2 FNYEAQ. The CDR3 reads CASSLSVLMNSPLHF. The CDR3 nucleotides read TGTGCCAGCAGCTTATCCGTACTGATGAATTCACCCCTCCACTTT. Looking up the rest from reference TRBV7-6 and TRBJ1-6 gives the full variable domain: GAGVSQSPRYKVTKRGQDVALRCDPISGHVSLYWYRQALGQGPEFLTYFNYEAQQDKSGLPNDRFSAERPEGSISTLTIQRTEQRDSAMYRCASSLSVLMNSPLHFGNGTRLTVT.

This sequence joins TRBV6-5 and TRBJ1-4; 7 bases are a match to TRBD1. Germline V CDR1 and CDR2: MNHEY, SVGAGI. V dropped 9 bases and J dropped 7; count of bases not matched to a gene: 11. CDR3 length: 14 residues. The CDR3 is CASGRQGEFEKLFF. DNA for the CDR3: TGTGCCAGTGGGAGGCAGGGGGAGTTTGAAAAACTGTTTTTT.

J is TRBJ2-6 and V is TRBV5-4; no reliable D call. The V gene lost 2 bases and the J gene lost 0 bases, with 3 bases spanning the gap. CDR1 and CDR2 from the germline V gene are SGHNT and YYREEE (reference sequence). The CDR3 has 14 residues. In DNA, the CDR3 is TGTGCCAGCAGCTTCCACTCTGGGGCCAACGTCCTGACTTTC. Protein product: CASSFHSGANVLTF.

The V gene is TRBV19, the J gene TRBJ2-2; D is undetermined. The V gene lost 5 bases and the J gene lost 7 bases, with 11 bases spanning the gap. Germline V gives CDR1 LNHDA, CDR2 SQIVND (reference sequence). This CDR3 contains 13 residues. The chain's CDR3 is CASSPTTGGELFF. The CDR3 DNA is TGTGCCAGTAGTCCCACCACGGGCGGGGAGCTGTTTTTT.

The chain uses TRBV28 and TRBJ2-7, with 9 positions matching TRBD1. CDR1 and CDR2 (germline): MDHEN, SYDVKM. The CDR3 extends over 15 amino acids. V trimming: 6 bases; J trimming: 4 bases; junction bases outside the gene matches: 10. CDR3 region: CASSSTGGAHYEQYF. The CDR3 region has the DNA TGTGCCAGCAGCTCGACAGGGGGGGCCCATTACGAGCAGTACTTC.

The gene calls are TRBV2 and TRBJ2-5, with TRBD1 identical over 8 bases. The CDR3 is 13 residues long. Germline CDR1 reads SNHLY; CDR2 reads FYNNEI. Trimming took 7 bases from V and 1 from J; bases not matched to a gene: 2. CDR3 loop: CASNQGAQETQYF. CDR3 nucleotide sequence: TGTGCCAGCAATCAGGGGGCCCAAGAGACCCAGTACTTC.

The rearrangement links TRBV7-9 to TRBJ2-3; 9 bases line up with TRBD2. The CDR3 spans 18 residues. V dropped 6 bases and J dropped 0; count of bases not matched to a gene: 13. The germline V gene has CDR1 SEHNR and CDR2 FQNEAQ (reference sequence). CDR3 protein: CASSSERGAGPSTDTQYF. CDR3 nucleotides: TGTGCCAGCAGTTCGGAGCGGGGGGCTGGACCTAGCACAGATACGCAGTATTTT.